This T cell receptor beta chain was obtained from a study of blood T cells in healthy people across ages. Ranging in age from about 6 to 100, the donors were healthy Caucasian individuals from Russia. Findings of the study overall: A roughly linear age-dependent decrease characterized TCR beta diversity per million T cells. Donors of long life had a larger count of naive CD4+ cells and greater diversity than aged donors.

In germline, CDR1 is ENHRY, CDR2 SYGVKD. The CDR3 totals 14 residues. V shed 3 bases and J shed 3 bases, with 9 bases lying between them. As concerns this clonotype: The antigen remains unidentified.

The use of a sample-barcoded 5' primer and a J-beta primer mix characterized a second PCR of roughly 6 to 11 cycles. Every sample gave at least 2.5 million paired-end reads containing CDR3. TCRdb re-called the 5' RACE reads with MiXCR, one entry per CDR3 protein. The sample carries 650,000 to 950,000 distinct CDR3 sequences, under 45% recorded once. The sequence derives from a man aged 55 to 70 in good health. V and J are TRBV10-3 and TRBJ1-5; D not resolved. Sequencing was done on a sample of blood. The CDR3 nucleotides read TGTGCCATCAGTGATAGAGATAACAATCAGCCCCAGCATTTT. Encoded protein: CAISDRDNNQPQHF.